This is a list of T cell receptor beta chains from one sample in a study of blood T cell repertoires in COVID-19. The method was immunoSEQ multiplex PCR; TCRdb's version includes in-frame clones alone and lacks a portion of them. The sample has tens of thousands of clones; roughly 88% are singletons. Material: peripheral blood. The receptors originated from a man older than 75 with active or convalescent COVID-19. The conserved cysteine and the conserved F or W are not part of the CDR3 here. The size of a clone is reported for some rows only, either as once, few or many, or as a class for expanded clones.

TRBV5-4,once,ASSSQTGTETQY
TRBV7-6,.,ASSDRLTGVSSYNSPLH
TRBV4-1,.,ASSQDGRGSGNTIY
TRBV4-1,.,ASSQDSRRQGFDTQY
TRBV30,.,AWTVGAGPTEKLF
TRBV18,.,ASSLRMETGDGYT
TRBV27,.,GDRVISYNSPLH
TRBV4-1,.,ASSHGGGASTGELF
TRBV18,.,ASSQLAGGRGTDTQY
TRBV5-1,.,ASSGGQGASPLH
TRBV28,.,ASSGTGRGNSNQPQH
TRBV10-3,.,AISALGGGDNYGYT
TRBV10-3,once,AIRGSRFGREGNTIY
TRBV6-5,once,ASRRGQGGEQY
TRBV14,.,ASSRSTGSEQY
TRBV2,.,ASRSGRGPTEAF
TRBV29-1,.,SVETAGGGEQY
TRBV4-2,.,ASSRRDGGQDTQY
TRBV2,.,ASSEGLAAYNEQF